The 27 T cell receptor beta chains listed next were all sequenced from one sample in a study of blood T cell repertoires in COVID-19. Only in-frame clones appear in the TCRdb table, and some are missing; sequencing was by immunoSEQ multiplex PCR. The sample lists around 200,000 clones; about 88% were seen once. The sample comprised PBMCs or T cells enriched from blood (not recorded which). These receptors were taken from a woman aged 30 to 39 who had recovered from COVID-19.

This clone has more than one count but fewer than ten. V gene TRBV28 combines with J gene TRBJ1-6; D gene ambiguous. The V gene lost 1 base and the J gene lost 8 bases, with 3 bases spanning the gap. CDR1 is MDHEN and CDR2 is SYDVKM in the germline V gene. The CDR3 runs to 12 residues. The CDR3 nucleotides are TGTGCCAGCAGTTTATCGGATTCACCCCTCCACTTT. This codes for CASSLSDSPLHF.

The count of this clone is one. The chain employs TRBV2 and TRBJ2-2; D may be TRBD2 (5 bases). CDR3 length: 14 amino acids. CDR1 and CDR2 (germline): SNHLY, FYNNEI. V shed 6 bases and J shed 3 bases, with 11 bases lying between them. The CDR3 DNA is TGTGCCAGCAGGCCGGGAAAAGACACCGGGGAGCTGTTTTTT. Translated: CASRPGKDTGELFF.

The chain joins TRBV27 to TRBJ2-3; D not certain. The germline V gene has CDR1 MNHEY and CDR2 SMNVEV (reference sequence). The CDR3 sequence is 15 residues long. Deletions cut 3 bases from V and 0 bases from J, with 10 bases between. CDR3 sequence: CASSLNSYSTDTQYF. The DNA of the CDR3 is TGTGCCAGCAGTTTGAACAGCTACAGCACAGATACGCAGTATTTT.

The chain carries TRBV27 and TRBJ2-7; 8 nucleotides align to TRBD2. The CDR3 covers 14 residues. The V and J ends lost 3 bases and 3 bases, in that order; junction bases with no gene match: 4. CDR1 is MNHEY and CDR2 is SMNVEV in the germline V gene (reference sequence). The CDR3 protein is CASSFREGLYEQYF. The DNA of the CDR3 is TGTGCCAGCAGTTTTCGGGAGGGCCTCTACGAGCAGTACTTC.

This chain links TRBV14 with TRBJ2-1; no firm D call. Germline CDR1 is SGHDN and CDR2 is FVKESK. V shed 2 bases and J shed 6 bases, with 2 bases lying between them. The length of the CDR3 is 11 residues. This chain's CDR3 is CASSQRNEQFF. CDR3 DNA sequence: TGTGCCAGCAGCCAACGCAATGAGCAGTTCTTC.

The J gene is TRBJ2-2, the V gene TRBV10-3; the match to TRBD1 covers 10 bases. The length of the CDR3 is 15 residues. Germline trimming cut 6 bases from V and 1 base from J; bases unmatched to any gene: 2. Germline assignment: CDR1 ENHRY and CDR2 SYGVKD. The CDR3 sequence: CAISDRGLNTGELFF. CDR3 in DNA: TGTGCCATCAGCGACAGGGGGCTGAACACCGGGGAGCTGTTTTTT.

The V call is TRBV19, the J call TRBJ2-2; tentative D call: TRBD1 (6 bases). V shed 8 bases and J shed 0 bases, with 10 bases lying between them. Per the germline V gene, CDR1 is LNHDA and CDR2 is SQIVND (reference sequence). This CDR3 contains 14 residues. Here the CDR3 reads CASRDRTNTGELFF. CDR3 DNA: TGTGCCAGTCGAGACAGGACGAACACCGGGGAGCTGTTTTTT.

The chain links TRBV2 to TRBJ2-1; 7 nucleotides align to TRBD1. J was trimmed by 12 bases and V by 3 bases; bases with no gene match: 11. CDR1 and CDR2 from the germline V gene are SNHLY and FYNNEI. CDR3 length equals 14 residues. CDR3 amino acids: CASSDRDSIGGQFF. The CDR3 region has the DNA TGTGCCAGCAGTGACCGGGACAGCATAGGAGGGCAGTTCTTC. Using reference TRBV2 and TRBJ2-1 for the parts outside the CDR3, the full variable domain is EPEVTQTPSHQVTQMGQEVILRCVPISNHLYFYWYRQILGQKVEFLVSFYNNEISEKSEIFDDQFSVERPDGSNFTLKIRSTKLEDSAMYFCASSDRDSIGGQFFGPGTRLTVL.

V usage is TRBV7-8 and J usage is TRBJ1-3; 10 positions match TRBD1. The CDR3 runs to 16 residues. The ends lost 4 bases at V and 2 bases at J; junction bases unmatched: 5. The germline CDR1 and CDR2 sequences are SGHVS and FQNEAQ. CDR3 coding DNA: TGTGCCAGCAGCTACGACAGGGGGCGGACTGGAAACACCATATATTTT. Protein product: CASSYDRGRTGNTIYF.

The chain couples TRBV2 to TRBJ2-2; TRBD2 matches at 15 bases. The CDR3 consists of 17 residues. Trimming at V came to 8 bases and at J to 1 base, leaving 5 bases not matched to a gene. CDR1 is SNHLY and CDR2 is FYNNEI in the germline V gene. The CDR3 DNA sequence: TGTGCCAGCGGGACTAGCGGGAGGTCGCAGAACACCGGGGAGCTGTTTTTT. As protein: CASGTSGRSQNTGELFF.

This clone has just one count. CDR3 residues: CASCSSYNEQFF. The CDR3, as DNA: TGTGCCAGTTGTAGCTCCTACAATGAGCAGTTCTTC. V is TRBV6-6 and J is TRBJ2-1; D ambiguous. Germline-derived CDR1 and CDR2 are MNHNY and SVGAGI (reference sequence). The CDR3 spans 12 residues. V gave up 9 bases and J gave up 0 bases, with 6 bases separating them.

This chain joins TRBV6-1 and TRBJ1-5; perhaps TRBD1 as D (6 bases). Germline CDR1 reads MNHNS; CDR2 reads SASEGT. The CDR3 contains 14 residues. Trimming cost V 1 base and J 5 bases, with 9 bases left between them. The CDR3 coding sequence is TGTGCCAGCAGTGAAGGGCAGGGGTATCAGCCCCAGCATTTT. Its protein product is CASSEGQGYQPQHF.

V and J are TRBV30 and TRBJ2-7; 8 nucleotides match TRBD1. The germline V gene has CDR1 GTSNPN and CDR2 SVGIG (reference sequence). CDR3 size: 13 residues. The V gene end was trimmed by 1 base and the J gene end by 3 bases; junction bases not matched to a gene: 2. CDR3 region: CAWSETGDYEQYF. CDR3 nucleotide sequence: TGTGCCTGGAGTGAGACAGGGGACTACGAGCAGTACTTC.

The V gene is TRBV2, the J gene TRBJ1-4; D is perhaps TRBD1 (5 bases). This CDR3 comprises 14 residues. Deletions cut 8 bases from V and 7 bases from J, with 17 bases between. Germline-derived CDR1 and CDR2 are SNHLY and FYNNEI. The CDR3 protein is CASLRGTAGEKLFF. For the CDR3, the DNA is TGTGCCAGCCTCCGGGGGACGGCGGGTGAAAAACTGTTTTTT.

The chain is built from TRBV14 and TRBJ2-3, with 9 bases lining up with TRBD2. The V gene's germline CDR1 is SGHDN and CDR2 FVKESK. The CDR3 covers 15 residues. The V gene end was trimmed by 4 bases and the J gene end by 4 bases; junction bases not matched to a gene: 6. The CDR3 sequence: CASSPGAGGPDTQYF. The CDR3, as DNA: TGTGCCAGCAGCCCGGGGGCGGGGGGGCCAGATACGCAGTATTTT. The variable domain in full, with the rest retrieved from reference TRBV14 and TRBJ2-3, is EAGVTQFPSHSVIEKGQTVTLRCDPISGHDNLYWYRRVMGKEIKFLLHFVKESKQDESGMPNNRFLAERTGGTYSTLKVQPAELEDSGVYFCASSPGAGGPDTQYFGPGTRLTVL.

The chain carries TRBV15 and TRBJ1-5, with 7 bases that match TRBD1. The CDR3 is made up of 17 amino acids. CDR1 and CDR2 from the germline V gene are LNHNV and YYDKDF (reference sequence). Losses at the gene ends were 5 bases for V and 2 bases for J; bases not matched to a gene: 12. The CDR3 nucleotides are TGTGCCACCAGCTTTCGGACAGGCCGCGGCGGCAATCAGCCCCAGCATTTT. Translating gives CATSFRTGRGGNQPQHF.

The sample holds a few counts of this clone. At the DNA level, this CDR3 is encoded by other sequences in the same sample as well. The chain has TRBV3-1 (or the pseudogene TRBV3-2) and TRBJ1-1; 8 bases map to TRBD1. The CDR3 is 13 amino acids. Germline V lookup: CDR1 LGHDT, CDR2 YNNKEL (reference sequence). The junction had 5 bases not matched to a gene; V was cut back by 6 bases and J by 5 bases. The CDR3 sequence: CASSSTGGTEAFF. The CDR3 nucleotides read TGTGCCAGCAGTTCAACAGGGGGGACTGAAGCTTTCTTT.

The chain has TRBV5-4 and TRBJ2-5, with D possibly being TRBD2 (6 bases). The CDR3 is 15 amino acids. Germline loops: CDR1 SGHNT, CDR2 YYREEE (reference sequence). Trimming stripped 0 bases from V and 2 bases from J, with 11 bases between. CDR3 in amino acids: CASSLVGGLQETQYF. The CDR3 DNA reads as TGTGCCAGCAGCTTGGTGGGGGGTCTACAAGAGACCCAGTACTTC.

This chain links TRBV5-5 with TRBJ1-4, with a tentative D call TRBD1 (5 bases). CDR3 length equals 13 residues. In germline, CDR1 is SGHKS, CDR2 YYEKEE (reference sequence). The V end was cut by 0 bases, the J end by 10 bases, with 10 bases between. CDR3 amino acids: CASSLEFQGKLFF. The CDR3 nucleotides are TGTGCCAGCAGCTTGGAGTTCCAGGGAAAACTGTTTTTT.

The chain carries TRBV7-3 and TRBJ2-7; D not resolved. The CDR3 spans 16 residues. The V and J ends lost 2 bases and 0 bases respectively, with 14 bases between them. CDR1 SGHTA and CDR2 FQGTGA come from the germline V gene. The CDR3 DNA sequence: TGTGCCAGCAGCTTAGGTTCGGCGGCCAGCTCCTACGAGCAGTACTTC. Protein: CASSLGSAASSYEQYF.

The chain couples TRBV5-5 to TRBJ1-3; possibly TRBD1 for D (5 bases). The CDR3 sequence is 15 residues long. V lost 4 bases, J lost 0 bases, and 11 bases lay in between. The germline gives CDR1 SGHKS, CDR2 YYEKEE (reference sequence). The CDR3 reads CASSNGHTSGNTIYF. The CDR3 DNA reads as TGTGCCAGCAGCAACGGACACACCTCTGGAAACACCATATATTTT.

The chain recombines TRBV5-1 with TRBJ2-5; D possibly corresponds to TRBD2 (5 bases). The V gene lost 2 bases and the J gene lost 3 bases, with 14 bases spanning the gap. Germline loops: CDR1 SGHRS, CDR2 YFSETQ. This CDR3 has 15 amino acids. The CDR3: CASSFEGLDEETQYF. The CDR3 coding sequence is TGCGCCAGCAGCTTCGAGGGATTGGACGAAGAGACCCAGTACTTC.

The rearrangement links TRBV5-1 to TRBJ2-7; a possible D gene is TRBD1 (6 bases). Per the germline V gene, CDR1 is SGHRS and CDR2 is YFSETQ. The V end lost 7 bases, the J end lost 2 bases, and 13 bases lay between the germline ends. CDR3 size: 13 residues. The CDR3 nucleotides read TGCGCCAGCCCCCCAGGGGACCCCTACGAGCAGTACGTC. It encodes CASPPGDPYEQYV.

The genes are TRBV5-1 and TRBJ1-6; D remains unclear. V lost 4 bases and J lost 5, with 7 bases in between. Germline-derived CDR1 and CDR2 are SGHRS and YFSETQ. The CDR3 spans 13 residues. DNA of the CDR3: TGCGCCAGCAGCCGAGCGGATAATTCACCCCTCCACTTT. Translated: CASSRADNSPLHF.

The CDR3 sequence: CASSLEPAGMNTEAFF. The DNA for the CDR3 is TGCGCCAGCAGCTTGGAGCCGGCAGGGATGAACACTGAAGCTTTCTTT. This rearrangement joins TRBV5-1 to TRBJ1-1, with a weak D call TRBD1 (5 bases). The CDR3 runs 16 residues. Germline V CDR1 and CDR2: SGHRS, YFSETQ. V lost 0 bases and J lost 0, with 12 bases in between.

CDR3 in DNA: TGTGCCAGCAGCTTAGTAAGCGGACAGTACAATCAGCCCCAGCATTTT. This gives the protein CASSLVSGQYNQPQHF. The genes are TRBV7-9 and TRBJ1-5; tentative D call: TRBD1 (6 bases). Germline V gives CDR1 SEHNR, CDR2 FQNEAQ (reference sequence). This CDR3 spans 16 amino acids. V was cut by 1 base and J by 3 bases, with 13 bases left in between.

The gene calls are TRBV11-2 and TRBJ2-3; possible D gene TRBD2, 7 bases. The CDR3 has 15 amino acids. CDR1 is SGHAT and CDR2 is FQNNGV in the germline V gene. Trimming left V 6 bases short and J 2 bases short, with 15 bases between. The CDR3 spells CASSVRGGSTDTQYF. The CDR3 DNA reads as TGTGCCAGCAGTGTTAGGGGGGGGTCCACAGATACGCAGTATTTT.